This T cell receptor beta chain originates from a study of cytomegalovirus exposure and HLA in healthy donors. Study-wide results and limits: Relative to the approximately 700-donor mean, N-insertions were reportedly fewer in an Asian-associated ancestry cluster in a later analysis. Another analysis was done later, and it associated 15,000 to 20,000 TCR beta sequences with HLA alleles at 0.05 false discovery rate.

The primer mix had 60 Vbeta and 13 Jbeta primers. Sequencing used immunoSEQ multiplex PCR; TCRdb keeps in-frame clones, though not all of them. The sample consists of roughly 290,000 clones, 75% to 85% of them appearing once. This CDR3 spans 16 amino acids. The J segment lost 8 bases and the V segment lost 4 bases, leaving 8 bases of the junction unmatched. From germline, CDR1 is MNHEY and CDR2 SMNVEV (reference sequence). On this clone: Its specificity is unknown.

This sequence originates from a girl aged 2 to 10 in good health and CMV-seronegative. Sequencing input: PBMCs. This chain uses TRBV27 with TRBJ2-2; TRBD2 aligns across 12 bases. CDR3: CASSSPTSGRRGELFF. CDR3 nucleotide sequence: TGTGCCAGCAGTTCTCCGACTAGCGGGAGAAGAGGGGAGCTGTTTTTT.